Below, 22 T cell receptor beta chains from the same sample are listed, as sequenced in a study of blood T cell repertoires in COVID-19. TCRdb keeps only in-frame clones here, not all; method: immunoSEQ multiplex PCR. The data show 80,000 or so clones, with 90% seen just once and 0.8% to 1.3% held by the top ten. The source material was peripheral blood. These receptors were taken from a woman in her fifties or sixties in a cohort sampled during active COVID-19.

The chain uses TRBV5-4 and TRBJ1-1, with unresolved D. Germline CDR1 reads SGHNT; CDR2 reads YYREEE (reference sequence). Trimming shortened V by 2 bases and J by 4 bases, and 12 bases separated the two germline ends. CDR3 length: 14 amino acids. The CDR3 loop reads CASSFETYPTEAFF. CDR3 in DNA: TGTGCCAGCAGCTTCGAAACCTACCCCACTGAAGCTTTCTTT. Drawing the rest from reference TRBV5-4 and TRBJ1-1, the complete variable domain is ETGVTQSPTHLIKTRGQQVTLRCSSQSGHNTVSWYQQALGQGPQFIFQYYREEENGRGNFPPRFSGLQFPNYSSELNVNALELDDSALYLCASSFETYPTEAFFGQGTRLTVV.

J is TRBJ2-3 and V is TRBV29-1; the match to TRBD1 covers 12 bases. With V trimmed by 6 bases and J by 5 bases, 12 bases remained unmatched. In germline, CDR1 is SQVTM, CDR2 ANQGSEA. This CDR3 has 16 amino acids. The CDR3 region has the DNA TGCAGCGTGCCTTCCGGGACAGGGGGCTATGGAGATACGCAGTATTTT. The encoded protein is CSVPSGTGGYGDTQYF.

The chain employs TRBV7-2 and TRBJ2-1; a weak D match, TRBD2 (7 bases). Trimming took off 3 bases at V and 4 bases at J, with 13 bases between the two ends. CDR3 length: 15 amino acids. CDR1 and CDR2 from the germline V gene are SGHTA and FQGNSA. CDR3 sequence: CASSLGAGEYNEQFF. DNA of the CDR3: TGTGCCAGCAGCTTGGGGGCGGGAGAGTACAATGAGCAGTTCTTC.

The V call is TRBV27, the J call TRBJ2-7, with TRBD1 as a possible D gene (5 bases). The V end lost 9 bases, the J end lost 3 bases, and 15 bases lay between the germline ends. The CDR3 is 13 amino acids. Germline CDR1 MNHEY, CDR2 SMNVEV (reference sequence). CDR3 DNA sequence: TGTGCCAGTCTCTGCAGGGTAGGCTACGAGCAGTACTTC. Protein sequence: CASLCRVGYEQYF.

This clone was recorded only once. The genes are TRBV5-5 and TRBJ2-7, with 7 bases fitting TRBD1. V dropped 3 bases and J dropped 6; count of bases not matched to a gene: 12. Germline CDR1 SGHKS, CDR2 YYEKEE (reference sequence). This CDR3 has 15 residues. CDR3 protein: CASSSRTGSVGEQYF. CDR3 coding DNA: TGTGCCAGCAGCTCACGGACAGGTAGCGTAGGCGAGCAGTACTTC.

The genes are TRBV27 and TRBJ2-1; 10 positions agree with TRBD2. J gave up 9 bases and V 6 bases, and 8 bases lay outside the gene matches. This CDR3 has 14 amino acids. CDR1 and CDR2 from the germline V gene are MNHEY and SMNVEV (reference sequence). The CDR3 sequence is CASRLAGGVGEQFF. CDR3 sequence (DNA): TGTGCCAGCAGATTAGCGGGAGGAGTCGGTGAGCAGTTCTTC.

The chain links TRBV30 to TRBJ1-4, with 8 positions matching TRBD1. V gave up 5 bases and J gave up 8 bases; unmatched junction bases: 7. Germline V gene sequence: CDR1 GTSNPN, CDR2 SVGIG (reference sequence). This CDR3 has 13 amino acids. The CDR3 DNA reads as TGTGCCTGGGCCGGACAGGGACAAGAAAAACTGTTTTTT. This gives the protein CAWAGQGQEKLFF.

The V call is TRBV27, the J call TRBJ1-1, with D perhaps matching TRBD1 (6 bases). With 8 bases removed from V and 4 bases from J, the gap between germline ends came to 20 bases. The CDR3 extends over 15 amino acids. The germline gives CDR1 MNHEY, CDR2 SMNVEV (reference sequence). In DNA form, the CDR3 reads TGTGCCAGCTACCTGGGACATGGGCTGGGCACTGAAGCTTTCTTT. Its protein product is CASYLGHGLGTEAFF.

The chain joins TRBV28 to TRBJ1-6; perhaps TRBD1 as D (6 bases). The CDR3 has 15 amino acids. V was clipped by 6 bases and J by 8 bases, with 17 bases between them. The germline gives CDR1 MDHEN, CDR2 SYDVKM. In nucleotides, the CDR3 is TGTGCCAGCAGGGGAAGCACAGGGACGCATTCACCCCTCCACTTT. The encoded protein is CASRGSTGTHSPLHF. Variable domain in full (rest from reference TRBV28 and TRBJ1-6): DVKVTQSSRYLVKRTGEKVFLECVQDMDHENMFWYRQDPGLGLRLIYFSYDVKMKEKGDIPEGYSVSREKKERFSLILESASTNQTSMYLCASRGSTGTHSPLHFGNGTRLTVT.

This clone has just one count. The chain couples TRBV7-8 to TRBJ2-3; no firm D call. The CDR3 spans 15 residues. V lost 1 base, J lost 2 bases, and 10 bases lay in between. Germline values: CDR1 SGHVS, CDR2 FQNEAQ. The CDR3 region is CASSLVEVNTDTQYF. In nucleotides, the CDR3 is TGTGCCAGCAGCTTAGTAGAAGTTAACACAGATACGCAGTATTTT.

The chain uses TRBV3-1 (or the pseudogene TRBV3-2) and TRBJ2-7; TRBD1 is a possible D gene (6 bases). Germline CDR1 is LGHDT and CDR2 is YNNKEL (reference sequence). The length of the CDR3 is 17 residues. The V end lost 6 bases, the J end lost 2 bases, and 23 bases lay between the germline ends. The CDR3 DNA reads TGTGCCAGCAGTTCTGGGCCGGTCGGCTGGGGGCCCTACGAGCAGTACTTC. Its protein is CASSSGPVGWGPYEQYF.

As DNA, the CDR3 is TGTGCCAGCAGCTTACTAGCGGGAGTTGGAAATGAGCAGTTCTTC. Protein product: CASSLLAGVGNEQFF. The rearrangement uses TRBV7-3 and TRBJ2-1, with 10 bases aligning to TRBD2. Germline loops: CDR1 SGHTA, CDR2 FQGTGA. V shed 2 bases, J shed 7 bases, and the junction held 5 bases outside the gene matches. The CDR3 has 15 amino acids.

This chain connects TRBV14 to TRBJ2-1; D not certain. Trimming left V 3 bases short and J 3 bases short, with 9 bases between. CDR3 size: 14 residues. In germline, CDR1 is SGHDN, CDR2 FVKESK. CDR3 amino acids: CASSQRQRYNEQFF. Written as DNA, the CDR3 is TGTGCCAGCAGCCAGCGGCAGCGCTACAATGAGCAGTTCTTC.

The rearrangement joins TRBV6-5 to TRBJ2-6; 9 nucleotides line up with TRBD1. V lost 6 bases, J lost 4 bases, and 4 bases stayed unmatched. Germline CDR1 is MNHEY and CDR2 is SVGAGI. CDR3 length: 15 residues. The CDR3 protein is CASRTGGSGANVLTF. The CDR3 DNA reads TGTGCCAGCAGGACAGGGGGGTCGGGGGCCAACGTCCTGACTTTC.

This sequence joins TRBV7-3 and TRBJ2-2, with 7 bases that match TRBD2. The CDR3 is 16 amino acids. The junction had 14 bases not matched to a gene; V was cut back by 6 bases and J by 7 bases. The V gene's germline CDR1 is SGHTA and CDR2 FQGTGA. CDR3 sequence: CASRSSGGRGNGELFF. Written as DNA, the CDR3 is TGTGCCAGCAGGTCGAGTGGCGGGAGAGGGAACGGGGAGCTGTTTTTT. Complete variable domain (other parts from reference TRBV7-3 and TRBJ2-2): GAGVSQTPSNKVTEKGKYVELRCDPISGHTALYWYRQSLGQGPEFLIYFQGTGAADDSGLPNDRFFAVRPEGSVSTLKIQRTERGDSAVYLCASRSSGGRGNGELFFGEGSRLTVL.

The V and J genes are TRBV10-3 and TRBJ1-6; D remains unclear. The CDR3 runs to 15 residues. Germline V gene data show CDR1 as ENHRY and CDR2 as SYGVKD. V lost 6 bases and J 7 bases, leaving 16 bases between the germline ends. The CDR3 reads CAISGRQALNSPLHF. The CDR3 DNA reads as TGTGCCATCAGCGGTCGGCAGGCCCTGAATTCACCCCTCCACTTT.

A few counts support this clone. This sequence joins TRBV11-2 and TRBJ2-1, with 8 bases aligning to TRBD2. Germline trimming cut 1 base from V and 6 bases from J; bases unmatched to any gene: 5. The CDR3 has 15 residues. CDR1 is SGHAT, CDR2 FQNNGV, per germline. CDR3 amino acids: CASSLAWGLGNEQFF. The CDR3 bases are TGTGCCAGCAGCTTAGCGTGGGGACTAGGCAATGAGCAGTTCTTC.

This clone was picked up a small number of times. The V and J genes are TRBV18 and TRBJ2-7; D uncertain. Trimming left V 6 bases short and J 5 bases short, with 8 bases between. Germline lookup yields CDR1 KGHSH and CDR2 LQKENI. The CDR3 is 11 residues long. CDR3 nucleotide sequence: TGTGCCAGCTCCTCCGTCCACGAGCAGTACTTC. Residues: CASSSVHEQYF. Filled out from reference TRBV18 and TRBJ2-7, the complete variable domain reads NAGVMQNPRHLVRRRGQEARLRCSPMKGHSHVYWYRQLPEEGLKFMVYLQKENIIDESGMPKERFSAEFPKEGPSILRIQQVVRGDSAAYFCASSSVHEQYFGPGTRLTVT.

In DNA form, the CDR3 reads TGTGCCAGCTCACCACCCCAGGGTTCCCTATATGAGCAGTTCTTC. As protein: CASSPPQGSLYEQFF. The chain is built from TRBV18 and TRBJ2-1; tentative D call: TRBD1 (5 bases). V was shortened by 0 bases and J by 8 bases, with 14 bases between the two germline ends. In germline, CDR1 is KGHSH, CDR2 LQKENI. The CDR3 covers 15 residues.

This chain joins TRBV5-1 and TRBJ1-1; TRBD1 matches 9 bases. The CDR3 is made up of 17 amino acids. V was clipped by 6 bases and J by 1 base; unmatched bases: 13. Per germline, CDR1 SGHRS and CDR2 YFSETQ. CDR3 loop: CASILGSGTGRNTEAFF. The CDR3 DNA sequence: TGCGCCAGCATACTTGGTAGCGGGACAGGGAGGAACACTGAAGCTTTCTTT. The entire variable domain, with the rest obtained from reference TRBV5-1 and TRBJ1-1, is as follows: KAGVTQTPRYLIKTRGQQVTLSCSPISGHRSVSWYQQTPGQGLQFLFEYFSETQRNKGNFPGRFSGRQFSNSRSEMNVSTLELGDSALYLCASILGSGTGRNTEAFFGQGTRLTVV.

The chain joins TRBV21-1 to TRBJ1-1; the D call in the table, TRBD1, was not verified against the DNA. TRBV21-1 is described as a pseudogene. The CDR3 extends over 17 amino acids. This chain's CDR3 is CASSKGTVDGSNTEAFF. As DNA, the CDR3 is TGTGCCAGCAGCAAAGGGACAGTGGATGGGTCGAACACTGAAGCTTTCTTT.

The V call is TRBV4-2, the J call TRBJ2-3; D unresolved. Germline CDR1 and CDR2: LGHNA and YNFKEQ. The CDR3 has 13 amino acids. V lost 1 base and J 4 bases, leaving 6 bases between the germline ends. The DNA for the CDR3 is TGTGCCAGCAGCCAAGGCGGCCCAGATACGCAGTATTTT. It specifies CASSQGGPDTQYF.